This T cell receptor (beta chain) was sequenced in a study of blood T cell repertoires in COVID-19 (dated by TCRdb to about 2020). In the study overall: The collaborator samples originated in the United States, Italy and Spain and spanned the acute and convalescent phases of COVID-19. Subjects who had been exposed to COVID-19, were actively infected with it, or had recovered from it provided the deeply sampled blood TCRbeta repertoires that made up the dataset. Where available, HLA class I and class II types were taken from metadata supplied by the sample provider and were not determined by assay-based typing. The repertoires were released in a freely available public database meant as a resource for research on the immune response to SARS-CoV-2. Sample metadata almost always included a de-identified subject ID, COVID-19 status, age in years and sex. The prospective study material was composed of cDNA or gDNA derived from T cells, B-cell-depleted T cells, or PBMCs. The samples were drawn from two sources: the first 160 participants of the ongoing ImmuneRACE study, and 950 to 1,500 subjects contributed by 6 global collaborators. Study-wide conclusions, independent of this receptor: Clinical and demographic metadata were provided uncurated, with the amount varying by source and participant.

The immunoSEQ Assay, a bias-controlled multiplex PCR, was used to amplify TCRbeta CDR3 regions from genomic DNA. Per the original workflow: The number of nucleated cells in each sample was estimated from the amplification of reference gene primers within the assay. Sequence reads were collapsed and filtered to measure the absolute abundance of every unique TCRbeta CDR3 rearrangement. Productive Simpson clonality was computed per sample as the square root of Simpson's diversity index over productive rearrangements. Sourced from immuneACCESS, this table was stored by TCRdb with only in-frame sequences that have V and J called. A share of the clones is absent; for the studies checked, an unresolved V gene accounts for under half, and the remainder has no known explanation. The DNA gave D and trimming, while V, J and clone size come from that table. The sample contains 150,000 to 200,000 clones, nearly 90% of them found a single time. Jointly, the top ten make up roughly 21% of the sample.

CDR1 SGHTS and CDR2 YDEGEE were looked up in the germline V gene. Trimming removed 0 bases from V and 8 bases from J; the gene matches leave 17 bases unexplained. The CDR3 runs 19 residues from the cysteine to the phenylalanine. The read is trimmed to its CDR3 DNA, 57 bases read in frame from base 1. This clone came up once. No cognate antigen has been identified for it. No base quality values were provided; no much bigger clone lies one nucleotide off. Collaborating institutions collected whole blood in K2EDTA tubes following their own protocols. For TCRbeta analysis, collaborators shipped samples as frozen whole blood, isolated PBMCs, or DNA extracted from either of those sample types.

This receptor was identified in a man between 60 and 70 years old with active or convalescent COVID-19. The V and J genes are TRBV5-8 and TRBJ1-2; 12 nucleotides in the junction match TRBD1. Specimen: peripheral blood. In nucleotide form, the sequence is TGTGCCAGCAGCTTGGCCGGCGTGGGACAGGGGGCTAAGGGAGGCGGCTACACCTTC. Translation gives CASSLAGVGQGAKGGGYTF. With the rest looked up from the reference TRBV5-8 and TRBJ1-2 genes rather than sequenced, the full variable domain is EAGVTQSPTHLIKTRGQQATLRCSPISGHTSVYWYQQALGLGLQFLLWYDEGEERNRGNFPPRFSGRQFPNYSSELNVNALELEDSALYLCASSLAGVGQGAKGGGYTFGSGTRLTVV.